This record looks at one T cell receptor (beta chain) sequence and its context. Its antigen is still unknown. This table comes from immunoSEQ multiplex PCR, and its TCRdb copy is limited to in-frame clones, with some not included. The sample lists roughly 97,000 clones; 90% to 95% were seen once. The sample is drawn from a study of graft-versus-host responses after intestinal transplantation. The CDR3 length is 15 residues. The germline V and J ends were trimmed by 1 base and 2 bases, with 9 bases remaining between them. Germline loops: CDR1 MGHRA, CDR2 YSYEKL. The clonotype was recovered from a human donor who was the organ donor for an intestinal transplant. Sequenced material: unstimulated CD4+ T cells sorted from spleen or lymph node cells, taken before transplant. The rearrangement uses TRBV4-1 and TRBJ1-5; perhaps TRBD1 as D (6 bases). The chain's CDR3 is CASSQVGAGNQPQHF. The CDR3 nucleotides are TGCGCCAGCAGCCAAGTGGGGGCGGGCAATCAGCCCCAGCATTTT.